This T cell receptor (beta chain) appears in the sequencing data of a study of cytomegalovirus exposure and HLA in healthy donors. Study outcomes and limitations: Overall, approximately 150 TCR beta chains were annotated as cytomegalovirus-associated.

This clone has a single count. Its specificity is not known. CDR3 length equals 16 residues. Trimming removed 2 bases from V and 8 bases from J; junction bases left unmatched: 9. Germline values: CDR1 SNHLY, CDR2 FYNNEI. The PCR ran on 60 Vbeta and 13 Jbeta primers. The assay was immunoSEQ multiplex PCR, and TCRdb's table has in-frame clones only and misses some. The table includes fewer than 150,000 clones, 80% to 85% detected once. This sequence originates from a female donor in good health and CMV-seronegative. The sequenced material came from PBMCs. This chain connects TRBV2 to TRBJ2-1, with 10 bases identical to TRBD2. CDR3 loop: CASSESEASGSYEQFF. For the CDR3, the DNA is TGTGCCAGCAGTGAATCGGAGGCTAGCGGGAGTTATGAGCAGTTCTTC.